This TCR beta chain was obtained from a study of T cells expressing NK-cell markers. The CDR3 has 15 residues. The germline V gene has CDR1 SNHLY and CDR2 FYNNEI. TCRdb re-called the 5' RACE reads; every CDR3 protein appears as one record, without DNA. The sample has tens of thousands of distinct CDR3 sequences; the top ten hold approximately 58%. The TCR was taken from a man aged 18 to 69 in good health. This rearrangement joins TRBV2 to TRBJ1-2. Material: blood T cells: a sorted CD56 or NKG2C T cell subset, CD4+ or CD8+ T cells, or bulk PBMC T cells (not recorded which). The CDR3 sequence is CASSLGRPANYGYTF.